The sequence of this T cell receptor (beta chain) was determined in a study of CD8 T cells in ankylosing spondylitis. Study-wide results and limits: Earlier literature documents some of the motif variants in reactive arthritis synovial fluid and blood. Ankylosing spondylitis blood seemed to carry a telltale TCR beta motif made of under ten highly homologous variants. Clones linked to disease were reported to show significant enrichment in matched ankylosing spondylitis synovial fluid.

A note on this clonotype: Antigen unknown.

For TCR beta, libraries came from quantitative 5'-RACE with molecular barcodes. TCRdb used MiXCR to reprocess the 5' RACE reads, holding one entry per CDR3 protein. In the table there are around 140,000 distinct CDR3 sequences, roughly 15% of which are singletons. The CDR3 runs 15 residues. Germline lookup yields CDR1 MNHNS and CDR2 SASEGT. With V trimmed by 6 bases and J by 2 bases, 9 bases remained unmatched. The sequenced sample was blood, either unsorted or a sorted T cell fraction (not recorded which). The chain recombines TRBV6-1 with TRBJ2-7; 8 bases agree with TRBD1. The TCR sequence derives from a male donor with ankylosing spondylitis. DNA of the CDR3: TGTGCCAGCAGCACGGACAGGGAAAGGACCTACGAGCAGTACTTC. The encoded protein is CASSTDRERTYEQYF.